Sequencing of this T cell receptor beta chain was carried out in a study of vaccination effects on CD4 cells after COVID-19. Sequencing was preceded by expansion of antigen-specific CD4+ T cells with viral peptide pools in the ViraFEST assay. The culture ran for approximately 10 days, and then CD4+ T cells were isolated. In the vaccine recipients, nucleocapsid antibodies were negative and there was no prior SARS-CoV-2 infection. This CDR3 region has 14 residues. The V gene's germline CDR1 is SNHLY and CDR2 FYNNEI. Deletions cut 5 bases from V and 8 bases from J, with 16 bases between. Only in-frame clones appear in the TCRdb table, and some are missing; sequencing was by immunoSEQ multiplex PCR. The table has roughly 52,000 clones, under 75% seen once. A word on this clone: Its antigen is unidentified.

The sequence derives from a human donor who received a COVID-19 vaccine. The chain couples TRBV2 to TRBJ2-1; D possibly matches TRBD1 or TRBD2 (5 bases each). Here the sequenced sample was CD4+ T cells from PBMCs cultured with SARS-CoV-2 spike peptides, taken before COVID-19 vaccination. CDR3 DNA: TGTGCCAGCAGTAAGACTGGGACGGATGATGAGCAGTTCTTC. Protein sequence: CASSKTGTDDEQFF.